This T cell receptor beta chain was found in a study of blood T cell repertoires in COVID-19. Study-level information: Samples came from the United States, Italy and Spain, spanning acute and convalescent COVID-19. T cells, B-cell-depleted T cells, or PBMCs supplied cDNA or gDNA.

The CDR3 is 14 residues long. J lost 5 bases, V lost 2 bases, and 5 bases had no gene match. Germline V lookup: CDR1 GTSNPN, CDR2 SVGIG (reference sequence). In the study's own analysis: By means of reference gene primer amplification, nucleated cell counts were estimated. The assay was immunoSEQ multiplex PCR, and TCRdb's table has in-frame clones only and misses some. D and trimming come from the DNA, and the V and J calls and clone size come from that table. The sample holds over 90,000 clones, more than 75% seen once. Sequenced input: peripheral blood. The TCR sequence derives from a human donor in a cohort sampled during active COVID-19. This rearrangement joins TRBV30 to TRBJ2-1, with 8 bases fitting TRBD2. The CDR3 reads CAWSWRGADNEQFF. Here the CDR3 DNA reads TGTGCCTGGAGTTGGCGGGGGGCAGACAATGAGCAGTTCTTC.